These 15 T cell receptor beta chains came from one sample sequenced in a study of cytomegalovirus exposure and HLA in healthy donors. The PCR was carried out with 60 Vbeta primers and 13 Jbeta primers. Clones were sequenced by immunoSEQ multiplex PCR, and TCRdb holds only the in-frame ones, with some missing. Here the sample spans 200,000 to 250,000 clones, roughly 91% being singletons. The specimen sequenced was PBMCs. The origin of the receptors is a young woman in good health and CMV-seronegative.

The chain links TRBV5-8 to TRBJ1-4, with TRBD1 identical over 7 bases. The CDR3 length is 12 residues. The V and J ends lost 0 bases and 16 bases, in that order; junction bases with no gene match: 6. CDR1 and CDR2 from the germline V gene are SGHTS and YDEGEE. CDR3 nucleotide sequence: TGTGCCAGCAGCTTGGGGCTACAGGGGACGTTTTTT. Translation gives CASSLGLQGTFF.

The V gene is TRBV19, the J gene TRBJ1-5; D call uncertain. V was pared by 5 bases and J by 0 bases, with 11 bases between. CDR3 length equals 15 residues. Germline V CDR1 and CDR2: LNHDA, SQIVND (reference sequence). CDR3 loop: CASSHQISSNQPQHF. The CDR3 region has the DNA TGTGCCAGTAGTCACCAGATATCTAGCAATCAGCCCCAGCATTTT.

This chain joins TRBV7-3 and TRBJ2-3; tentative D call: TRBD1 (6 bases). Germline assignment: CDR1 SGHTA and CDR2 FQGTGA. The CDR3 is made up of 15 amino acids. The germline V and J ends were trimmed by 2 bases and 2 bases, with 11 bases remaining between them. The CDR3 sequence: CASSLGAGATDTQYF. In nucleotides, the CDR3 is TGTGCCAGCAGCTTAGGGGCAGGGGCCACAGATACGCAGTATTTT.

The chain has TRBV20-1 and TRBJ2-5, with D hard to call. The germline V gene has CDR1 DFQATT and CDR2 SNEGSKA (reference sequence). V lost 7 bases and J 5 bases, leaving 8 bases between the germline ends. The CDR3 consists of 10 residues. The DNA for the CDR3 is TGCAGTGTTTTCAGGGAGACCCAGTACTTC. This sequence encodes CSVFRETQYF.

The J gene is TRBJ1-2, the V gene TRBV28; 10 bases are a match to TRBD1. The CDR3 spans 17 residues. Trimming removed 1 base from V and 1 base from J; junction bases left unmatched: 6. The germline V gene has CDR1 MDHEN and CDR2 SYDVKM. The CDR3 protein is CASSLSTGGVFNYGYTF. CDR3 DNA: TGTGCCAGCAGTTTATCGACAGGGGGCGTCTTTAACTATGGCTACACCTTC.

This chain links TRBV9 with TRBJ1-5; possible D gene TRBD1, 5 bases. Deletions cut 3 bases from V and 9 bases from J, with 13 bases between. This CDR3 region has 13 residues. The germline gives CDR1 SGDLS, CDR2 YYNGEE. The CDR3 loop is CASSAQGLRPQHF. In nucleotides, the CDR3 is TGTGCCAGCAGCGCGCAGGGTCTACGGCCCCAGCATTTT.

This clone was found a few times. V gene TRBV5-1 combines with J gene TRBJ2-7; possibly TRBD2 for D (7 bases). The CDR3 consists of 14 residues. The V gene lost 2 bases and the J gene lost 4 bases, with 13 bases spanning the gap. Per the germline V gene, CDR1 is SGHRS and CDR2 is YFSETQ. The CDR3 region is CASSLGGGDYEQYF. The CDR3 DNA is TGCGCCAGCAGCTTAGGAGGGGGGGATTACGAGCAGTACTTC.

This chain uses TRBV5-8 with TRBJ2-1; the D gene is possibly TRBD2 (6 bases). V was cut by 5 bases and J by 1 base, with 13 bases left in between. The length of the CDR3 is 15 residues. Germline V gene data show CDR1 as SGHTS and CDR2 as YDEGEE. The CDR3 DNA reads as TGTGCCAGCAGTTCGGGAGTTTGGTCCTACAATGAGCAGTTCTTC. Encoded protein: CASSSGVWSYNEQFF.

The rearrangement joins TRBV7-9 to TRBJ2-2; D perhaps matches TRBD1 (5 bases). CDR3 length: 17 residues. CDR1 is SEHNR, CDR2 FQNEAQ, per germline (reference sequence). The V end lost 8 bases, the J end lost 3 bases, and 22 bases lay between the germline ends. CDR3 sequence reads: CASPWTADSRYTGELFF. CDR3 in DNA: TGTGCCAGCCCCTGGACCGCAGACAGTAGATACACCGGGGAGCTGTTTTTT.

The CDR3 DNA reads TGTGCCAGCAGTCGGGAGGGGGTTGTAAATGAGCAGTTCTTC. This encodes CASSREGVVNEQFF. This chain links TRBV27 with TRBJ2-1; 8 nucleotides match TRBD2. J lost 7 bases, V lost 5 bases, and 7 bases had no gene match. The germline V gene has CDR1 MNHEY and CDR2 SMNVEV (reference sequence). CDR3 length: 14 residues.

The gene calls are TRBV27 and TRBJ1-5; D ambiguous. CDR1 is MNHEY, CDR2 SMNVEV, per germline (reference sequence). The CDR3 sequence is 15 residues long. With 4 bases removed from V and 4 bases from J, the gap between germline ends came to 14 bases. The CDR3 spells CASSSVGAINQPQHF. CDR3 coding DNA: TGTGCCAGCAGTTCGGTGGGAGCAATTAATCAGCCCCAGCATTTT.

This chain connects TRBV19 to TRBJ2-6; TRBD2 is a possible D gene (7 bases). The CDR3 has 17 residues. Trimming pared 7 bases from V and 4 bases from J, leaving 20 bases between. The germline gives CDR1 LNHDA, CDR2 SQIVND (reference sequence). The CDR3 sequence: CASTRGARGAGANVLTF. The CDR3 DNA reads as TGTGCCAGTACCCGGGGAGCCCGGGGGGCCGGGGCCAACGTCCTGACTTTC.

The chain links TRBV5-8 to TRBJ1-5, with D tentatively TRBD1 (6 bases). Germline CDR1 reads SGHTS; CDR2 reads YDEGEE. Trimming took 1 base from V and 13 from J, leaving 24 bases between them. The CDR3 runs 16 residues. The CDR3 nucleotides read TGTGCCAGCAGCTTGTTAACCAACGTTCAGGGGCTAGATCAGCATTTT. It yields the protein CASSLLTNVQGLDQHF.

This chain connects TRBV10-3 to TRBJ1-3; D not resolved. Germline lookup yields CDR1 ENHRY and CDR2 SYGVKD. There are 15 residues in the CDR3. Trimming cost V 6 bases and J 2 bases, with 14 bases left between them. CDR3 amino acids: CAIRGSGGAGNTIYF. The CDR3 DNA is TGTGCCATCAGGGGGAGTGGCGGGGCTGGAAACACCATATATTTT.

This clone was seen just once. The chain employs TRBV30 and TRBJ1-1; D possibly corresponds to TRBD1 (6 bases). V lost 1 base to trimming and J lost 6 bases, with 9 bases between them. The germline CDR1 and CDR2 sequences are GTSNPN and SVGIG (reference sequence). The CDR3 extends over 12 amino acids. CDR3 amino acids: CAWSGGPAEAFF. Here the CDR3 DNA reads TGTGCCTGGAGTGGGGGGCCCGCTGAAGCTTTCTTT. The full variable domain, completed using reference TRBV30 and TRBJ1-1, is SQTIHQWPATLVQPVGSPLSLECTVEGTSNPNLYWYRQAAGRGLQLLFYSVGIGQISSEVPQNLSASRPQDRQFILSSKKLLLSDSGFYLCAWSGGPAEAFFGQGTRLTVV.